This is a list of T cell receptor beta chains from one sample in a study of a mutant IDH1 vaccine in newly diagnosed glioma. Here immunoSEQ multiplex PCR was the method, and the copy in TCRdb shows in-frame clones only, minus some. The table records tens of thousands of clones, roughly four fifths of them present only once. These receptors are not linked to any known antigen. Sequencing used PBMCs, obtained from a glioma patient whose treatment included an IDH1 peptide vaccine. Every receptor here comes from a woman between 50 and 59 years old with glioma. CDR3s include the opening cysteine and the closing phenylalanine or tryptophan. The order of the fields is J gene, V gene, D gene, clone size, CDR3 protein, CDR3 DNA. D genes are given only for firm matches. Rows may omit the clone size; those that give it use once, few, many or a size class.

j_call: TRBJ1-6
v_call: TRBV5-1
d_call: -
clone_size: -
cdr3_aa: CASSLVDRNSPLHF
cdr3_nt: TGCGCCAGCAGCTTGGTGGACAGAAATTCACCCCTCCACTTT

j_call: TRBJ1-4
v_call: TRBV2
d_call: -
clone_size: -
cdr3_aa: CASSLGGPSTNEKLFF
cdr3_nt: TGTGCCAGCAGCCTCGGGGGGCCGTCCACTAATGAAAAACTGTTTTTT

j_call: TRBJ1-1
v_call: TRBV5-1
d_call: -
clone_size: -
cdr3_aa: CASSRTGNTEAFF
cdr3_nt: TGCGCCAGCAGCAGAACAGGTAACACTGAAGCTTTCTTT

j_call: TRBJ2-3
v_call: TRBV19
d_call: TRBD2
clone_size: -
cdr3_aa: CASSNQRGGGDTQYF
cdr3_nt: TGTGCCAGTAGCAATCAGCGGGGGGGCGGGGATACGCAGTATTTT

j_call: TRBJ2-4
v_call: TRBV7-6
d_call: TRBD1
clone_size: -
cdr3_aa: CASSPDRAAGNIQYF
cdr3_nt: TGTGCCAGCAGCCCGGACAGGGCTGCTGGGAACATTCAGTACTTC

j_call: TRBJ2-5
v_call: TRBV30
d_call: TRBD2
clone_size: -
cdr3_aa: CAWNRGGEETQYF
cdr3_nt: TGTGCCTGGAATCGCGGGGGGGAAGAGACCCAGTACTTC

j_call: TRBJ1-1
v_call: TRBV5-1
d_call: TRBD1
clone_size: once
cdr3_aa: CASSNTGGRTEAFF
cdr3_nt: TGCGCCAGCAGCAACACAGGGGGCAGGACTGAAGCTTTCTTT

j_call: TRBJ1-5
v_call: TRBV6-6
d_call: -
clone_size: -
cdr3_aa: CASSFQGNQPQHF
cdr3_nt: TGTGCCAGCAGTTTTCAGGGCAATCAGCCCCAGCATTTT

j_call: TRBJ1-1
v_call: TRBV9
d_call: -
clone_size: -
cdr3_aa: CASSAPLNTEAFF
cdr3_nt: TGTGCCAGCAGCGCCCCACTGAACACTGAAGCTTTCTTT

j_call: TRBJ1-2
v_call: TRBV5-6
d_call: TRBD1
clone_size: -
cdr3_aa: CASSSGGDGMIYTF
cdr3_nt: TGTGCCAGCAGCTCAGGGGGGGACGGAATGATCTACACCTTC

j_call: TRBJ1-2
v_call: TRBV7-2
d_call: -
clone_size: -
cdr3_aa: CASSLAGGAVGYTF
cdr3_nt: TGTGCCAGCAGCTTAGCCGGGGGAGCGGTTGGCTACACCTTC

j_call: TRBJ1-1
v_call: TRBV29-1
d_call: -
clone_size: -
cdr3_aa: CSVVDRSNAEAFF
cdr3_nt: TGCAGCGTTGTCGACAGGTCCAACGCTGAAGCTTTCTTT

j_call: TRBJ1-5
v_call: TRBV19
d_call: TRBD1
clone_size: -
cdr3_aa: CASSDSSTGVGQPQHF
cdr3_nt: TGTGCCAGTAGTGACTCATCGACAGGGGTCGGCCAGCCCCAGCATTTT

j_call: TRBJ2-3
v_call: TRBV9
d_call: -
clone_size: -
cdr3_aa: CASSVGRPTDTQYF
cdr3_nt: TGTGCCAGCAGCGTTGGCAGGCCCACAGATACGCAGTATTTT

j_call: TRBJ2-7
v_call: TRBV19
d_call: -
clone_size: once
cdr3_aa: CASSIVDGAYEQYF
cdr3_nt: TGTGCCAGTAGTATAGTAGACGGAGCCTACGAGCAGTACTTC

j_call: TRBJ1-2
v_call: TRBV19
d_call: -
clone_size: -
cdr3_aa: CASQDGATGRSGYTF
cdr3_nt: TGTGCCAGCCAAGACGGAGCAACAGGGAGAAGTGGCTACACCTTC

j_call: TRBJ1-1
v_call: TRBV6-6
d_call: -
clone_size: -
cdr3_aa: CASSYDGSYTEAFF
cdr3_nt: TGTGCCAGCAGTTACGATGGATCGTACACTGAAGCTTTCTTT

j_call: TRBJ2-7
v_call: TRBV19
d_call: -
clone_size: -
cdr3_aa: CATKTLDGTSYEQYF
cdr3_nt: TGTGCCACCAAGACACTGGACGGAACGTCCTACGAGCAGTACTTC

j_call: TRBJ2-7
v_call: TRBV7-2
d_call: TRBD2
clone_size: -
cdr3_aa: CASSATSGYEQYF
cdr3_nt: TGTGCCAGCAGCGCGACTAGCGGCTACGAGCAGTACTTC

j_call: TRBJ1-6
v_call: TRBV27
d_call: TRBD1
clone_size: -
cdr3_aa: CASSSGQVNSPLHF
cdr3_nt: TGTGCCAGCAGTTCGGGACAGGTGAATTCACCCCTCCACTTT

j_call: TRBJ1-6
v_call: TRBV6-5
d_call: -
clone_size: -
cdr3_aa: CASSSGDSPLHF
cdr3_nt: TGTGCCAGCAGTTCCGGCGACTCTCCCCTCCACTTT

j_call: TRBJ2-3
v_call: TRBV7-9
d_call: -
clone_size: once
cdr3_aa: CASSSSMTDTQYF
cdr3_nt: TGTGCCAGCAGTTCGAGTATGACAGATACGCAGTATTTT

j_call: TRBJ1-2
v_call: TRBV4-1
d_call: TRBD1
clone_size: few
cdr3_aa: CASSQEQGTKSF
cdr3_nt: TGCGCCAGCAGCCAAGAACAGGGGACGAAATCCTTC

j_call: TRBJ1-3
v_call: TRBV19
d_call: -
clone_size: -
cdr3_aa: CASSNTGLENTIYF
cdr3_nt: TGTGCCAGTAGTAACACAGGGCTTGAAAACACCATATATTTT

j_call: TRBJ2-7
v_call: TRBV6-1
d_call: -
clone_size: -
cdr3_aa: CASSEGGSSYEQYF
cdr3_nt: TGTGCCAGCAGTGAAGGGGGCAGCTCCTACGAGCAGTACTTC